These 32 T cell receptor beta chains came from one sample sequenced in a study of T-cell reconstitution after alpha-beta-depleted transplantation in children. Unique molecular identifiers tagged the TCRbeta library. TCRdb ran MiXCR on the PCR reads and lists one entry per CDR3 protein. The sample carries 750,000 to 950,000 distinct CDR3 sequences, roughly 15% recorded once. Material: PBMCs, mostly from graft donor cells, obtained 360 days after TCRalphabeta/CD19-depleted stem cell transplant. The receptor set was obtained from a male patient aged 5 to 17 who had a stem cell transplant for acute lymphoblastic leukemia, so the T cells may come from the graft donor.

The chain employs TRBV20-1 and TRBJ1-2; 7 positions match TRBD1. The CDR3 has 10 amino acids. Germline V gene sequence: CDR1 DFQATT, CDR2 SNEGSKA (reference sequence). As DNA, the CDR3 is TGCGGATGTACAGGGGCTGGCTACACCTTC. Its translation is CGCTGAGYTF.

There are many counts of this clonotype. The chain recombines TRBV29-1 with TRBJ2-3; TRBD1 aligns across 8 bases. Per germline, CDR1 SQVTM and CDR2 ANQGSEA. The V gene end was trimmed by 6 bases and the J gene end by 1 base; junction bases not matched to a gene: 9. The CDR3 has 15 amino acids. In nucleotides, the CDR3 is TGCAGCGTCGCCGGGGACAGGTTTCGCACAGATACGCAGTATTTT. It codes for CSVAGDRFRTDTQYF.

In this sample, this clonotype turned up a few times. This chain links TRBV5-1 with TRBJ2-2; 12 nucleotides line up with TRBD2. The V segment lost 0 bases and the J segment 2 bases; nucleotides outside the gene matches: 2. The CDR3 has 17 residues. CDR1 and CDR2 (germline): SGHRS, YFSETQ. The CDR3 here is CASSLGTSGINTGELFF. Written as DNA, the CDR3 is TGCGCCAGCAGCTTGGGGACTAGCGGGATTAACACCGGGGAGCTGTTTTTT.

A few counts support this clonotype. This sequence joins TRBV24-1 and TRBJ1-1; D is ambiguous. V gave up 7 bases and J gave up 6 bases, with 17 bases separating them. The length of the CDR3 is 14 residues. Per the germline V gene, CDR1 is KGHDR and CDR2 is SFDVKD. This CDR3 is CATRSSGPLAEAFF. In DNA form, the CDR3 reads TGTGCCACCAGATCGAGTGGACCTCTGGCTGAAGCTTTCTTT.

The rearrangement links TRBV25-1 to TRBJ1-3; D not certain. The CDR3 has 23 residues. The V gene's germline CDR1 is MGHDK and CDR2 SYGVNS. V was cut by 6 bases and J by 0 bases, with 36 bases left in between. Here the CDR3 DNA reads TGTGCCAGCAGCCCCCTCACCCTTTTAGACTCGCTCCGCACCCCGATCTCTGGAAACACCATATATTTT. Translated, it gives CASSPLTLLDSLRTPISGNTIYF.

The J gene is TRBJ2-5, the V gene TRBV4-2; TRBD2 matches 16 bases. V shed 4 bases and J 5 bases; nucleotides not matched to a gene: 7. The CDR3 is 17 amino acids. CDR1 LGHNA and CDR2 YNFKEQ come from the germline V gene. In DNA form, the CDR3 reads TGTGCCAGCAGCCCGGGACTAGCGGGAGGGCCAGTCGAGACCCAGTACTTC. This gives the protein CASSPGLAGGPVETQYF.

This chain uses TRBV29-1 with TRBJ1-2; the D is unclear. The germline CDR1 and CDR2 sequences are SQVTM and ANQGSEA. Trimming stripped 4 bases from V and 2 bases from J, with 17 bases between. The CDR3 is 15 residues long. For the CDR3, the DNA is TGCAGCGTTGGCCCCCGAGAGGAGATGAACTATGGCTACACCTTC. The encoded protein is CSVGPREEMNYGYTF.

This clonotype has only a few counts. The gene calls are TRBV24-1 and TRBJ2-2, with 7 positions matching TRBD1. V lost 10 bases, J lost 1 base, and 5 bases stayed unmatched. The CDR3 is 14 amino acids. The germline V gene has CDR1 KGHDR and CDR2 SFDVKD. In DNA form, the CDR3 reads TGTGCCACAACCGGGACAGAGAACACCGGGGAGCTGTTTTTT. Protein: CATTGTENTGELFF.

Note on this clonotype: Compared with germline, one end of the junction differs, possibly owing to a read error. The V gene is TRBV12-3 or TRBV12-4, the J gene TRBJ2-2; 8 bases match TRBD2. This CDR3 is 19 amino acids long. The CDR3 sequence is CASCFGLLAGWRLPGELFF. The CDR3 DNA reads as TGTGCCAGCTGTTTCGGGCTTCTAGCGGGTTGGAGGTTGCCCGGGGAGCTGTTTTTT.

This clonotype showed up many times. The chain employs TRBV5-1 and TRBJ2-2, with D uncertain. V lost 5 bases and J lost 1, with 6 bases in between. The CDR3 runs 13 residues. Germline V gives CDR1 SGHRS, CDR2 YFSETQ. The CDR3 protein is CASRDGNTGELFF. The CDR3 nucleotides are TGCGCCAGCAGGGACGGGAACACCGGGGAGCTGTTTTTT.

This clonotype was counted between two and nine times. CDR3 protein: CASSVGVLGETQYF. The CDR3 region has the DNA TGTGCCAGCAGCGTAGGTGTGTTGGGGGAGACCCAGTACTTC. The V and J genes are TRBV9 and TRBJ2-5; D remains ambiguous. Trimming pared 0 bases from V and 5 bases from J, leaving 11 bases between. This CDR3 is built from 14 residues. CDR1 is SGDLS, CDR2 YYNGEE, per germline.

This clonotype was counted at least ten times. V gene TRBV27 combines with J gene TRBJ2-1, with D maybe TRBD2 (7 bases). The CDR3 has 14 residues. The germline V and J ends were trimmed by 6 bases and 9 bases, with 18 bases remaining between them. Germline values: CDR1 MNHEY, CDR2 SMNVEV (reference sequence). This CDR3 is CASRGGGVAFEQFF. DNA of the CDR3: TGTGCCAGCAGAGGGGGGGGAGTGGCATTTGAGCAGTTCTTC.

This clonotype was seen just once. The chain joins TRBV7-9 to TRBJ2-4; 9 bases fit TRBD2. Germline V lookup: CDR1 SEHNR, CDR2 FQNEAQ (reference sequence). The V gene end was trimmed by 10 bases and the J gene end by 1 base; junction bases not matched to a gene: 11. The CDR3 contains 16 residues. DNA for the CDR3: TGTGCCATGGGCCCCGGACTAGCGTGGGCCAAAAACATTCAGTACTTC. Translated, it gives CAMGPGLAWAKNIQYF.

Here the CDR3 reads CSVDRGRDSDTQYF. In DNA form, the CDR3 reads TGCAGCGTTGACCGGGGGAGGGACTCAGATACGCAGTATTTT. This chain uses TRBV29-1 with TRBJ2-3, with 7 bases that match TRBD2. Germline-derived CDR1 and CDR2 are SQVTM and ANQGSEA. The V and J ends lost 3 bases and 4 bases, in that order; junction bases with no gene match: 7. The CDR3 loop spans 14 amino acids.

V usage is TRBV12-3 or TRBV12-4 and J usage is TRBJ2-1; 7 positions match TRBD2. The CDR3 covers 13 residues. With V trimmed by 11 bases and J by 8 bases, 12 bases remained unmatched. CDR3 sequence (DNA): TGTGCCGCCAGCCTGGCGGGGGTCCATGAGCAGTTCTTC. Its translation is CAASLAGVHEQFF.

The chain combines TRBV9 with TRBJ2-5, with 8 bases lining up with TRBD2. This CDR3 region has 15 residues. From germline, CDR1 is SGDLS and CDR2 YYNGEE. Trimming at V came to 3 bases and at J to 4 bases, leaving 8 bases not matched to a gene. The CDR3 DNA is TGTGCCAGCAGCGCGGGACCCGGGGGGGGAGAGACCCAGTACTTC. Translated, it gives CASSAGPGGGETQYF.

The CDR3 reads CASGSSGQQETQYF. The CDR3 bases are TGTGCCAGTGGATCGTCGGGACAGCAAGAGACCCAGTACTTC. V gene TRBV12-3 or TRBV12-4 combines with J gene TRBJ2-5, with 7 bases that match TRBD1. V gave up 9 bases and J gave up 2 bases; unmatched junction bases: 9. This CDR3 has 14 amino acids.

The rearrangement uses TRBV11-2 and TRBJ2-3, with D tentatively TRBD2 (6 bases). V shed 3 bases and J shed 3 bases, with 16 bases lying between them. CDR1 is SGHAT and CDR2 is FQNNGV in the germline V gene. The CDR3 is made up of 16 amino acids. Here the CDR3 DNA reads TGTGCCAGCAGCTTCATGGCGGGGCGGGCGACAGATACGCAGTATTTT. As protein: CASSFMAGRATDTQYF.

This clonotype occurred a few times. This rearrangement joins TRBV11-2 to TRBJ2-7; TRBD2 aligns across 8 bases. CDR1 and CDR2 from the germline V gene are SGHAT and FQNNGV. Unmatched junction bases numbered 13, after V lost 6 bases and J lost 9 bases. The CDR3 contains 14 residues. The CDR3 DNA reads as TGTGCCAGCAGGACGGGGGGGCTTCTGAACGGGCAGTACTTC. The encoded protein is CASRTGGLLNGQYF.

This clonotype came up a few times. The chain joins TRBV5-1 to TRBJ1-4; D is unclear. The CDR3 loop spans 16 amino acids. Germline CDR1 and CDR2: SGHRS and YFSETQ. V lost 1 base, J lost 5 bases, and 15 bases lay in between. CDR3 protein: CASSLTSKGKNEKLFF. The CDR3 DNA reads as TGCGCCAGCAGCTTGACTTCAAAGGGAAAAAATGAAAAACTGTTTTTT.

This clonotype turned up a few times. The gene calls are TRBV10-2 and TRBJ2-3; no clear D gene. From germline, CDR1 is WSHSY and CDR2 SAAADI. The CDR3 is 15 amino acids. V lost 3 bases to trimming and J lost 1 base, with 11 bases between them. For the CDR3, the DNA is TGCGCCAGCAGTGAATATCGGGCCCGCACAGATACGCAGTATTTT. The encoded protein is CASSEYRARTDTQYF.

This clonotype has a handful of counts. The chain couples TRBV7-9 to TRBJ2-3; 10 nucleotides line up with TRBD2. Per germline, CDR1 SEHNR and CDR2 FQNEAQ (reference sequence). The V gene end was trimmed by 6 bases and the J gene end by 2 bases; junction bases not matched to a gene: 5. This CDR3 has 15 residues. The CDR3 nucleotides read TGTGCCAGCAGTGGACTAGCGGAATTCACAGATACGCAGTATTTT. Translating it yields CASSGLAEFTDTQYF.

This clonotype was counted only a few times. The chain couples TRBV7-9 to TRBJ2-1, with 11 bases lining up with TRBD2. The CDR3 is 15 residues long. Germline CDR1 reads SEHNR; CDR2 reads FQNEAQ (reference sequence). V shed 2 bases, J shed 7 bases, and the junction held 4 bases outside the gene matches. The CDR3 loop is CASSLSTSGSNEQFF. As DNA, the CDR3 is TGTGCCAGCAGCTTAAGTACTAGCGGGAGTAATGAGCAGTTCTTC.

The rearrangement joins TRBV7-6 to TRBJ2-7, with D maybe TRBD2 (5 bases). This CDR3 has 15 amino acids. The germline V and J ends were trimmed by 5 bases and 4 bases, with 18 bases remaining between them. Germline CDR1 is SGHVS and CDR2 is FNYEAQ. CDR3 coding DNA: TGTGCCAGCAGCCCGCGGAGAGGGCCTAATTACGAGCAGTACTTC. The encoded protein is CASSPRRGPNYEQYF.

There are many counts of this clonotype. This sequence joins TRBV27 and TRBJ2-5; D is perhaps TRBD1 or TRBD2 (6 bases each). The CDR3 is 16 amino acids. Trimming left V 7 bases short and J 4 bases short, with 22 bases between. CDR1 MNHEY and CDR2 SMNVEV come from the germline V gene (reference sequence). The CDR3 nucleotides read TGTGCCAGCAAGCAGGGGACGGGAGTGGCCGCAGAGACCCAGTACTTC. It translates to CASKQGTGVAAETQYF.

This clonotype came up a few times. V is TRBV11-2 and J is TRBJ2-5, with D tentatively TRBD1 (6 bases). V was pared by 11 bases and J by 2 bases, with 15 bases between. This CDR3 is built from 13 residues. Germline V CDR1 and CDR2: SGHAT, FQNNGV. CDR3 nucleotides: TGTGCCTTCACAGGGCCGGAGCAAGAGACCCAGTACTTC. This translates into CAFTGPEQETQYF.

This clonotype has just a few counts. CDR3 residues: CASSPIEAVAYEQYF. DNA for the CDR3: TGTGCCAGCTCACCTATTGAAGCCGTCGCCTACGAGCAGTACTTC. The chain employs TRBV18 and TRBJ2-7; D is undetermined. The germline V gene has CDR1 KGHSH and CDR2 LQKENI. Trimming shortened V by 3 bases and J by 2 bases, and 14 bases separated the two germline ends. The CDR3 loop spans 15 amino acids.

This chain joins TRBV7-2 and TRBJ1-1; 7 bases line up with TRBD1. The trim removed 8 bases at V and 0 bases at J, leaving 6 bases unmatched. Germline values: CDR1 SGHTA, CDR2 FQGNSA. The CDR3 is 14 amino acids. CDR3 sequence: CASGTAEMNTEAFF. DNA of the CDR3: TGTGCCAGCGGGACAGCCGAAATGAACACTGAAGCTTTCTTT.

This clonotype was detected only a few times. V is TRBV11-2 and J is TRBJ2-1; TRBD2 matches 13 bases. The germline V gene encodes CDR1 SGHAT and CDR2 FQNNGV. CDR3 length equals 19 residues. V lost 5 bases to trimming and J lost 5 bases; unmatched junction nucleotides: 15. As DNA, the CDR3 is TGTGCCAGCAGCCGGGCCAGACTAGCGGGAGGAGAAGGGCACAATGAGCAGTTCTTC. Translated, it gives CASSRARLAGGEGHNEQFF.

This chain uses TRBV7-9 with TRBJ2-7, with D perhaps TRBD1 or TRBD2 (5 bases each). This CDR3 region has 16 residues. Germline CDR1 SEHNR, CDR2 FQNEAQ (reference sequence). Trimming pared 5 bases from V and 7 bases from J, leaving 24 bases between. The CDR3 loop is CASSRGWGTGLGEQYF. The DNA of the CDR3 is TGTGCCAGCAGCCGCGGGTGGGGGACCGGCTTGGGAGAGCAGTACTTC.

This clonotype has just a few counts. The chain recombines TRBV3-1 with TRBJ1-5; a weak D match, TRBD1 (6 bases). The CDR3 runs 17 residues. The germline gives CDR1 LGHDT, CDR2 YNNKEL (reference sequence). V lost 1 base, J lost 5 bases, and 18 bases lay in between. CDR3 DNA sequence: TGTGCCAGCAGCCAAGGATTCACAGGGTTTGGAGATCAGCCCCAGCATTTT. Its translation is CASSQGFTGFGDQPQHF.

This clonotype was counted between two and nine times. V usage is TRBV2 and J usage is TRBJ2-7, with D hard to call. There are 13 residues in the CDR3. V dropped 11 bases and J dropped 1 base, with 15 bases sitting between them. From germline, CDR1 is SNHLY and CDR2 FYNNEI. The CDR3 DNA reads as TGTGCCTTCTTCCTGCCGGAGTCCTACGAGCAGTACTTC. Protein product: CAFFLPESYEQYF.